The source of this T cell receptor (beta chain) is a study of cytotoxic CD8 clonotypes in ibrutinib-treated CLL (dated by TCRdb to 2020 to 2022). Study-level background: The cohort was composed of some ten relapsed/refractory and about 15 treatment-naive patients; IGHV unmutated status was identified in fewer than 18 patients. Partial responses were observed in approximately 24 patients and complete responses in 2; after a median follow-up of 68 months, remission was maintained in about 15 patients and progression was observed in roughly twelve. Response samples were obtained after a median of around 11 months of treatment, with a range of about 6 to 40 months. On average, each sample yielded about 250,000 productive templates and tens of thousands of productive rearrangements. Of the 90 or so participants in the trial, 25 to 30 had longitudinal samples available. Cryopreserved peripheral blood mononuclear cells were collected before treatment, at response, and at either disease progression or sustained remission. Patients were still on ibrutinib when every remission and progressive disease sample was collected.

About this clone: Its antigen is still unknown. Base qualities are not recorded, but no much larger clone differs from it by a single base.

The time point label for this specimen denotes: progressive disease on ibrutinib. For TCR beta library preparation, about 2.1 micrograms of genomic DNA were extracted from the cryopreserved PBMCs. Longitudinal blood samples from CLL patients receiving ibrutinib monotherapy were subjected to high-throughput TCR beta sequencing. The patients took part in an open-label, single-center phase 2 trial of ibrutinib monotherapy. V is cut by 6 bases and J by 3 bases, and the space between the germline ends is 9 bases. CDR1 and CDR2, looked up from the germline V gene, are SNHLY and FYNNEI. The CDR3 contains 13 residues, cysteine and phenylalanine counted. Left in the record is the CDR3 DNA by itself, 39 bases read in frame from the first base. The paper's findings and limits, for the study overall: Baseline clonality exceeded that of age-matched healthy donors and correlated strongly with circulating CD8+ T-cell counts. An increase in clonality was observed at ibrutinib response, with clonality remaining stable during sustained remission and falling back toward baseline at progression. Public clonotypes were found to be uncommon and were observed to contract or remain stable during treatment; the increase in clonality was shown to reflect expansion of private clonotypes at ibrutinib response. Lymph node repertoires were not examined, and the timing of sampling was not matched between patients in sustained remission and those whose disease progressed.

The goal of deep resolution MiSeq sequencing was a depth between 1 in 1 million and 1 in 200,000 T cells, and coverage averaged 10x per clonotype. The immunoSEQ hsTCRB Kit was used to generate TCR beta libraries. On the study's bioinformatics: ImmunoSEQ Data Assistant and ImmunoSEQ Analyzer were used for data analysis, and V, D and J genes were assigned according to IMGT definitions. Clonality, with values ranging from 0 to 1, was calculated as one minus the normalized Shannon entropy of productive rearrangement frequencies. Only overrepresented clonotypes making up at least 0.05% of the repertoire of each patient were included in the public clonotype analysis. Roughly 13 age-matched healthy donor repertoires from immuneACCESS served as clonality controls. TCRdb took over this immuneACCESS table, retaining in-frame rearrangements with V and J assigned. Such tables are incomplete; in checked studies, under half of the missing clones stem from an unresolved V gene, and the remainder is unexplained. D and trimming come from the DNA, and the V and J calls and clone size come from that table. For this sample there are approximately 67,000 clones; more than 75% appear just once. The ten largest clonotypes hold less than 9% of the sample.

Material: PBMCs, obtained at disease progression, from a patient treated with ibrutinib. This clonotype was sampled from a human donor with chronic lymphocytic leukemia. The chain is encoded by TRBV2 joined to TRBJ1-5; the D region possibly corresponds to TRBD1 (5 bases align). The CDR3 reads as follows: CASSRQFNQPQHF. The DNA is as follows: TGTGCCAGCAGCAGACAGTTCAATCAGCCCCAGCATTTT.